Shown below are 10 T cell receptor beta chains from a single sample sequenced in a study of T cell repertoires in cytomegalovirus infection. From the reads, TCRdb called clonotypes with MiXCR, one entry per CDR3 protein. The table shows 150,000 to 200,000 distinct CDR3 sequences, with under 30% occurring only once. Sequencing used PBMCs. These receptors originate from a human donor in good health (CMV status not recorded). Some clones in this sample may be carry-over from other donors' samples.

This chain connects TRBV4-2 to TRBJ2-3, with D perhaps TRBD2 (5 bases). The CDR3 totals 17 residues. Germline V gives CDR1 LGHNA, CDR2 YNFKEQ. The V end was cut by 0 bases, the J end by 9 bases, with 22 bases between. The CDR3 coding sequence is TGTGCCAGCAGCCAAGAGAGGGAACAAATTAAAGATGTGACGCAGTATTTT. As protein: CASSQEREQIKDVTQYF.

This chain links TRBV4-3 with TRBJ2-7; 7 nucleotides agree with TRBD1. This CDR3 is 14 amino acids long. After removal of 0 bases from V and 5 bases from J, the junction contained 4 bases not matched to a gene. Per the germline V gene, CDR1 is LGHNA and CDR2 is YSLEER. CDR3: CASSQDLQGNEQYF. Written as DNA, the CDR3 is TGCGCCAGCAGCCAAGATCTACAGGGGAACGAGCAGTACTTC.

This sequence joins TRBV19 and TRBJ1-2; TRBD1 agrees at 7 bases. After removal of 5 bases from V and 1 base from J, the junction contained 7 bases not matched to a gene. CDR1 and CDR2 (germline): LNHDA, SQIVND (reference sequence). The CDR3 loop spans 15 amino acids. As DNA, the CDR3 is TGTGCCAGTAGTCCTGACAGGGATGATAACTATGGCTACACCTTC. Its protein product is CASSPDRDDNYGYTF. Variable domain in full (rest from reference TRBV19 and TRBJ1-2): DGGITQSPKYLFRKEGQNVTLSCEQNLNHDAMYWYRQDPGQGLRLIYYSQIVNDFQKGDIAEGYSVSREKKESFPLTVTSAQKNPTAFYLCASSPDRDDNYGYTFGSGTRLTVV.

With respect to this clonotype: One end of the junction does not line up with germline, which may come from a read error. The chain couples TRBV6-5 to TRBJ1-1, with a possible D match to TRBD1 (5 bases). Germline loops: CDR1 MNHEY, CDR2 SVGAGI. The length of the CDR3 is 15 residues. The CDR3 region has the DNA TGTGCCAGCAGTTACGGGAGGGGAGTGCACACTGGAGCTTTCTTT. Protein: CASSYGRGVHTGAFF.

The CDR3 spells CASSASSGRTDTQYF. As DNA, the CDR3 is TGTGCCAGCAGCGCGAGTAGCGGGAGGACAGATACGCAGTATTTT. V is TRBV7-6 and J is TRBJ2-3; 10 bases align to TRBD2. There are 15 residues in the CDR3. Germline lookup yields CDR1 SGHVS and CDR2 FNYEAQ. J was trimmed by 3 bases and V by 5 bases; bases with no gene match: 5.

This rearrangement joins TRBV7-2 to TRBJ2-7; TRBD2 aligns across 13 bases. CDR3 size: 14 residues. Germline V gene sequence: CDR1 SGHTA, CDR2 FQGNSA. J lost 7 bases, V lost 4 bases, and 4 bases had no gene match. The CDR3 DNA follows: TGTGCCAGCAGCTCCGGACTAGCGGGGGAAGAGCAGTACTTC. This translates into CASSSGLAGEEQYF.

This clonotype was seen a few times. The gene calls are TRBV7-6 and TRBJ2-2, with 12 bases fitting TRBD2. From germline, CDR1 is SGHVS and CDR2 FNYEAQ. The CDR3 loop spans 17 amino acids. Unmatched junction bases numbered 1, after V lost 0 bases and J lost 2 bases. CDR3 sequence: CASSLAGLAGNTGELFF. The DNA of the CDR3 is TGTGCCAGCAGCTTAGCGGGACTAGCGGGCAACACCGGGGAGCTGTTTTTT.

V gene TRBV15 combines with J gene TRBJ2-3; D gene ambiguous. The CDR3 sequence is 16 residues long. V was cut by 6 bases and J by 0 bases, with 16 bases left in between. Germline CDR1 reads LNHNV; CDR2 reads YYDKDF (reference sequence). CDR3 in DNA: TGTGCCACCAGTTCCTCTTTTATACCTAGCACAGATACGCAGTATTTT. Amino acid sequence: CATSSSFIPSTDTQYF.

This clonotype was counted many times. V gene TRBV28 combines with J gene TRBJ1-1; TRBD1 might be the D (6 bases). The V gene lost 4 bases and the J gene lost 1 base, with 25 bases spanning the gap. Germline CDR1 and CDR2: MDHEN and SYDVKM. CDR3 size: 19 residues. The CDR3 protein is CASSSSLGLFRGRNTEAFF. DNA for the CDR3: TGTGCCAGCAGTTCCAGCCTAGGCTTATTCAGGGGCCGGAACACTGAAGCTTTCTTT.

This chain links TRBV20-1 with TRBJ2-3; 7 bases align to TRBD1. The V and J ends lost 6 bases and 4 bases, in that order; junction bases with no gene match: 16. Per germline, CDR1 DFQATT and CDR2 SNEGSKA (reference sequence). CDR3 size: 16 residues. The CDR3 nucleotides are TGCAGTGCGCCCTGGTCGAACAGGGGCGTTCCAGATACGCAGTATTTT. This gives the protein CSAPWSNRGVPDTQYF.